One T cell receptor (beta chain) is described in this entry. Its antigen has not been determined. No much larger clone is present one base from it, and per-base qualities are unavailable. TCRbeta CDR3 regions were amplified from genomic DNA using the immunoSEQ Assay, a bias-controlled multiplex PCR. On the authors' methods: Nucleated cell counts per sample were estimated from amplification of reference gene primers within the assay. To quantify the absolute abundance of each unique TCRbeta CDR3 rearrangement, sequence reads were collapsed and filtered. Productive Simpson clonality was computed per sample as the square root of Simpson's diversity index over productive rearrangements. TCRdb took this table from immuneACCESS and kept in-frame rearrangements with V and J called. Such tables lack part of the clones; where checked against another copy, unresolved V genes explain under half of the gap, and the rest is unexplained. V and J calls and clone size follow that table, whereas D and trimming were derived from the DNA. Across this sample there are 200,000 or so clones, with 80% to 90% seen only once. The ten largest clones represent roughly 3% of the sample.

This sample was included in a study of blood T cell repertoires in COVID-19 (TCRdb year 2020). Notes on the research overall: The collaborator samples originated in the United States, Italy and Spain and spanned the acute and convalescent phases of COVID-19. The sample metadata nearly always contained a de-identified subject ID, COVID-19 status, age in years and sex. The repertoires were released in a freely available public database intended as a resource for research on the immune response to SARS-CoV-2. Samples were obtained from the ongoing ImmuneRACE study (first 160 participants) and from over 1,000 subjects provided by 6 global collaborators. Where available, HLA class I and class II types were taken from metadata supplied by the sample provider and were not determined by assay-based typing. The prospective study material was composed of cDNA or gDNA derived from T cells, B-cell-depleted T cells, or PBMCs. The dataset comprised deeply sampled blood TCRbeta repertoires from subjects exposed to, actively infected with, or recovered from COVID-19.

Trimming costs V 5 bases and J 1 base, and their ends lie 8 bases apart. The CDR3 numbers 14 residues from cysteine through phenylalanine. Kept here is only the CDR3 DNA, which spans 42 bases and is read in frame from base 1. The germline V gene sets CDR1 to KGHDR and CDR2 to SFDVKD. Study-wide conclusions, independent of this receptor: How much clinical and demographic metadata was included differed by source and by participant, and the metadata was provided uncurated.

At one collaborating source in Seattle, patients were enrolled during active infection and were followed longitudinally through the course of disease. The collaborating institutions used their own protocols to collect whole blood in K2EDTA tubes. For TCRbeta analysis, collaborators shipped samples as frozen whole blood, isolated PBMCs, or DNA extracted from either of those sample types. Sequences were obtained from peripheral blood. This TCR derives from a man under 40 with COVID-19, enrolled during active disease. The chain is assembled from TRBV24-1 and TRBJ1-5, and the D gene may be TRBD1, 6 bases matching. The DNA sequence is TGTGCCACCAGTGCAGGGGACAGCAATCAGCCCCAGCATTTT. This codes for CATSAGDSNQPQHF.